These 18 T cell receptor beta chains were sequenced from one sample in a study of shared clonotypes between healthy human individuals. Some clones are missing from TCRdb's copy, which holds only in-frame ones; the method was immunoSEQ multiplex PCR. Of roughly 2.4 million clones in the sample, about 94% are singletons; the top ten hold approximately 0.13%. What was sequenced was naive CD4+ T cells sorted from blood. The subset was: CD45RA+ positively selected. These receptors were taken from a man younger than 30 in good health.

This chain joins TRBV25-1 and TRBJ1-6; perhaps TRBD1 as D (5 bases). This CDR3 contains 15 residues. V dropped 4 bases and J dropped 9 bases, with 16 bases sitting between them. CDR1 MGHDK and CDR2 SYGVNS come from the germline V gene. DNA for the CDR3: TGTGCCAGCAGTGCAACCGGGACGGGGGTTTCACCCCTCCACTTT. Its protein product is CASSATGTGVSPLHF.

V and J are TRBV11-2 and TRBJ2-7; 10 positions agree with TRBD2. Germline-derived CDR1 and CDR2 are SGHAT and FQNNGV. This CDR3 is 17 amino acids long. V lost 1 base, J lost 2 bases, and 8 bases stayed unmatched. DNA for the CDR3: TGTGCCAGCAGCTTAGTCGGTAGCGGGGGGCCTACCTACGAGCAGTACTTC. Residues: CASSLVGSGGPTYEQYF. The full variable domain, in which reference TRBV11-2 and TRBJ2-7 provide the parts outside the CDR3, is EAGVAQSPRYKIIEKRQSVAFWCNPISGHATLYWYQQILGQGPKLLIQFQNNGVVDDSQLPKDRFSAERLKGVDSTLKIQPAKLEDSAVYLCASSLVGSGGPTYEQYFGPGTRLTVT.

The chain combines TRBV28 with TRBJ2-1; perhaps TRBD1 as D (5 bases). The V gene's germline CDR1 is MDHEN and CDR2 SYDVKM. Trimming took off 2 bases at V and 5 bases at J, with 10 bases between the two ends. CDR3 size: 14 residues. CDR3 in DNA: TGTGCCAGCAGTTTACCTCCAGGGAACAATGAGCAGTTCTTC. As protein: CASSLPPGNNEQFF.

Comment on this clone: Other DNA sequences from this sample encode an identical CDR3 as well. The CDR3 here is CASSPGGSTDTQYF. CDR3 sequence (DNA): TGTGCCAGCAGTCCCGGCGGTAGCACAGATACGCAGTATTTT. The chain combines TRBV6-1 with TRBJ2-3; D call uncertain. Germline loops: CDR1 MNHNS, CDR2 SASEGT. The CDR3 contains 14 residues. The germline V and J ends were trimmed by 5 bases and 0 bases, with 9 bases remaining between them.

The chain joins TRBV30 to TRBJ2-2, with D uncertain. The V gene lost 2 bases and the J gene lost 6 bases, with 7 bases spanning the gap. The CDR3 length is 12 residues. Looked up from germline, CDR1 is GTSNPN and CDR2 is SVGIG (reference sequence). CDR3 coding DNA: TGTGCCTGGAGTCCCTGGGCCGGGGAGCTGTTTTTT. Translated: CAWSPWAGELFF. The entire variable domain, with the rest obtained from reference TRBV30 and TRBJ2-2, is as follows: SQTIHQWPATLVQPVGSPLSLECTVEGTSNPNLYWYRQAAGRGLQLLFYSVGIGQISSEVPQNLSASRPQDRQFILSSKKLLLSDSGFYLCAWSPWAGELFFGEGSRLTVL.

Comments on this clone: Mismatch with germline at one junction end may stem from a read error. The chain is built from TRBV5-1 and TRBJ2-1; 10 positions agree with TRBD2. Per germline, CDR1 SGHRS and CDR2 YFSETQ. The CDR3 loop spans 15 amino acids. The CDR3: CASSFSGGFYDEQFF. CDR3 sequence (DNA): TGCGCCAGCAGCTTTAGCGGGGGGTTCTACGATGAGCAGTTCTTC.

The chain uses TRBV4-1 and TRBJ2-7, with 7 nucleotides matching TRBD1. With 4 bases clipped from V and 5 bases from J, the junction kept 5 bases outside the gene matches. The CDR3 consists of 13 residues. In germline, CDR1 is MGHRA, CDR2 YSYEKL. The CDR3 DNA is TGCGCCAGCAGCCCGACAGGGATACACGAGCAGTACTTC. Translation: CASSPTGIHEQYF.

The genes are TRBV29-1 and TRBJ1-6, with D unclear. Germline V CDR1 and CDR2: SQVTM, ANQGSEA. V was trimmed by 7 bases and J by 10 bases, leaving 17 bases between them. The CDR3 covers 13 residues. The chain's CDR3 is CSAPPQEFSPLHF. In nucleotides, the CDR3 is TGCAGCGCCCCGCCGCAGGAATTCTCACCCCTCCACTTT.

V and J are TRBV30 and TRBJ2-3, with TRBD2 matching 8 bases. CDR1 and CDR2 (germline): GTSNPN, SVGIG (reference sequence). This CDR3 has 13 residues. Germline trimming cut 4 bases from V and 6 bases from J; bases unmatched to any gene: 6. CDR3 bases: TGTGCCTGGAATCCGGGAGGGCGTGATACGCAGTATTTT. Protein: CAWNPGGRDTQYF.

This chain joins TRBV7-2 and TRBJ1-5, with D uncertain. Germline CDR1 and CDR2: SGHTA and FQGNSA. Deletions cut 5 bases from V and 4 bases from J, with 9 bases between. The CDR3 is made up of 13 amino acids. The CDR3 protein is CASSNLINQPQHF. DNA of the CDR3: TGTGCCAGCAGCAACCTAATTAATCAGCCCCAGCATTTT.

The rearrangement joins TRBV28 to TRBJ1-1; 9 bases map to TRBD1. The V gene end was trimmed by 2 bases and the J gene end by 8 bases; junction bases not matched to a gene: 3. The CDR3 is 13 amino acids. CDR1 is MDHEN, CDR2 SYDVKM, per germline. The CDR3 bases are TGTGCCAGCAGTTTAGGACAGGGGTCAGAAGCTTTCTTT. It codes for CASSLGQGSEAFF.

The CDR3 DNA is TGCGCCAGCAGCTTTCGGGGGAGGGTCTCTGGAAACACCATATATTTT. It yields the protein CASSFRGRVSGNTIYF. The chain recombines TRBV5-1 with TRBJ1-3, with D possibly being TRBD1 (5 bases). Germline values: CDR1 SGHRS, CDR2 YFSETQ. The CDR3 extends over 16 amino acids. Trimming took 2 bases from V and 0 from J, leaving 12 bases between them.

The chain combines TRBV30 with TRBJ1-5; D unclear. The CDR3 sequence is 13 residues long. V was pared by 1 base and J by 6 bases, with 10 bases between. Per the germline V gene, CDR1 is GTSNPN and CDR2 is SVGIG (reference sequence). In DNA, the CDR3 is TGTGCCTGGAGTGAGGGAAACACTCAGCCCCAGCATTTT. It yields the protein CAWSEGNTQPQHF.

This clone was counted once. The chain uses TRBV29-1 and TRBJ2-7; D unclear. The V and J ends lost 5 bases and 4 bases respectively, with 9 bases between them. The CDR3 spans 11 residues. CDR1 is SQVTM, CDR2 ANQGSEA, per germline. The CDR3 reads CSVRWSYEQYF. The CDR3 nucleotides are TGCAGCGTTAGATGGTCTTACGAGCAGTACTTC.

V gene TRBV15 combines with J gene TRBJ2-7; tentatively, D is TRBD1 or TRBD2 (5 bases each). This CDR3 region has 14 residues. V lost 6 bases to trimming and J lost 2 bases, with 14 bases between them. The germline gives CDR1 LNHNV, CDR2 YYDKDF (reference sequence). The CDR3 protein is CATSDWGIAYEQYF. CDR3 coding DNA: TGTGCCACCAGTGATTGGGGGATTGCCTACGAGCAGTACTTC. The full variable domain, its missing parts supplied by reference TRBV15 and TRBJ2-7, is DAMVIQNPRYQVTQFGKPVTLSCSQTLNHNVMYWYQQKSSQAPKLLFHYYDKDFNNEADTPDNFQSRRPNTSFCFLDIRSPGLGDTAMYLCATSDWGIAYEQYFGPGTRLTVT.

This chain links TRBV2 with TRBJ1-1; possibly TRBD1 for D (5 bases). The CDR3 runs 14 residues. Germline values: CDR1 SNHLY, CDR2 FYNNEI. V was clipped by 2 bases and J by 1 base, with 8 bases between them. Written as DNA, the CDR3 is TGTGCCAGCAGTGAAAGACAGCCGAACACTGAAGCTTTCTTT. Residues: CASSERQPNTEAFF.

The rearrangement links TRBV18 to TRBJ2-2; D not resolved. This CDR3 has 15 amino acids. Germline assignment: CDR1 KGHSH and CDR2 LQKENI. V was trimmed by 5 bases and J by 0 bases, leaving 10 bases between them. The CDR3 nucleotides are TGTGCCAGCTCAGAAAGTCAGGCGAACACCGGGGAGCTGTTTTTT. It specifies CASSESQANTGELFF.

The J gene is TRBJ1-1, the V gene TRBV19; TRBD1 might be the D (5 bases). Germline CDR1 LNHDA, CDR2 SQIVND (reference sequence). Trimming shortened V by 5 bases and J by 0 bases, and 22 bases separated the two germline ends. The CDR3 is 18 residues long. As DNA, the CDR3 is TGTGCCAGTAGTCCCCATATGGATAGGGGACGGGTGAACACTGAAGCTTTCTTT. It codes for CASSPHMDRGRVNTEAFF.